This T cell receptor beta chain comes out of a study of regulatory T cells in long-lasting Graves disease (dated by TCRdb to the early 2020s). For context, the study as a whole: Antithyroid drugs had been taken for less than 3 months by newly diagnosed Graves' disease patients. The study was conducted in China and was registered as a clinical trial. Peripheral blood TCR sequencing and RNA sequencing compared persistent Graves' disease patients with newly diagnosed Graves' disease patients. A total of about 35 samples underwent TCR sequencing, from 13 patients with persistent Graves' disease and 20 or so patients with newly diagnosed Graves' disease. Overall results and qualifications from the work: The authors acknowledged the small sample size as a limitation that may reduce accuracy. The study examined only peripheral blood because the primary lesion, thyroid tissue, could not be accessed. Sequencing and analysis were restricted to the TCR beta chain. A larger number of public clonotypes was shared among persistent patients (fewer than 3,000) than among newly diagnosed patients (around 970). Compared with newly diagnosed patients, patients with persistent Graves' disease had lower TCR Shannon entropy and fewer highly expanded clones, which suggests clonal expansion.

As to this clonotype: No cognate antigen has been identified for it. Base qualities are missing; no much larger clone stands one base away.

Libraries were constructed by multiplex PCR. For sequencing, an Illumina HiSeq 4000 was employed. CDR3 regions were amplified by Arm-PCR with iRepertoire HTBI primers to construct TCR beta libraries. PCR products were gel purified before sequencing. Turning to the authors' computational methods: Gene usage analysis of CDR3 amino acid clonotypes relied on the roughly 60 TRBV and about 13 TRBJ segments identified across samples. COPE and FqMerger were used to merge the filtered high-quality paired reads into contigs. BLAST was used to align contigs to IMGT TRBV, TRBD and TRBJ reference genes, with CDR3 defined following IMGT. Any clonotype with a frequency above 0.1% was counted as a highly expanded clone. Shannon entropy was used to measure repertoire diversity, and the Gini coefficient was used to measure V-J evenness. A clonotype was considered public if more than one individual shared it. TCRdb redid the processing of the public reads, applying fastp at Q25 and MiXCR, and retained in-frame beta chains. Identical CDR3 protein sequences are pooled into one entry, listed with their most common genes and DNA. These V and J calls are TCRdb output, not the study's own analysis. The sample has a few hundred thousand distinct CDR3 sequences on record, 10% to 15% of them singletons. Around 18% of the sample is in the top ten clones.

In light of the paper, this sample's time point label describes: newly diagnosed GD, antithyroid drugs for less than 3 months. RNA was extracted from PBMCs in TRIzol for both TCR sequencing and RNA sequencing. The diagnosis of Graves' disease followed American Thyroid Association guidelines. Recruitment of patients was carried out at an endocrinology department in Xi'an, China. Each patient gave approximately 8.8 milliliters of peripheral blood, collected in an EDTA anticoagulant tube. PBMCs were isolated by Ficoll Paque Plus density gradient separation without further T cell sorting. RNA quality was checked with an Agilent 2100 Bioanalyzer and agarose gel, and concentration with a NanoDrop 2000. The same data also contributed to another study, on T cells in Graves' hyperthyroidism and ophthalmopathy. From the second report: Stable Graves' hyperthyroidism was defined as the absence of progression to ophthalmopathy over 18 months of follow-up. Hyperthyroidism patients were newly diagnosed, had a disease duration of under 2 months, and were aged 18 to 65 years. Exclusion was applied to patients with uncontrolled infections, other autoimmune diseases, pregnancy or lactation. Diagnoses relied on clinical symptoms, serum thyroxine and TRAb, thyroid ultrasound and orbital computed tomography. The TCR CDR3 was subjected to a first round of RT-PCR using the HTBI primer set and the Qiagen OneStep RT-PCR kit. Most expanded thyroid clonotypes (frequency above 0.001) were also detected in blood, suggesting blood repertoires may reflect thyroid immune responses. Ophthalmopathy was separated from stable hyperthyroidism by a 13 V-J signature model, with 85% to 90% sensitivity and just over 81% specificity obtained in cross-validation and 80%/75% obtained in testing. In validation, the model predicted progression to ophthalmopathy a median of roughly six months before onset, with about 67% sensitivity and nearly 75% specificity. TCR V-J signatures able to tell the groups apart were searched for in a discovery cohort of 90 to 100 patients, of whom 40 to 45 had Graves' ophthalmopathy and some 60 had stable Graves' hyperthyroidism. Prospective prediction of ophthalmopathy was tested in an independent validation cohort of approximately 18 hyperthyroidism patients and 15 to 17 patients who later progressed to ophthalmopathy. For training and testing, the 95 to 100 patients in the discovery cohort were randomly divided in a 7:3 ratio. In about 6 Graves' hyperthyroidism patients, the study also compared T-cell repertoires from thyroid tissue with T-cell repertoires from blood. After sampling, hyperthyroidism patients received methimazole starting at 30 mg daily, and ophthalmopathy patients received high-dose intravenous methylprednisolone. Libraries were constructed in a second round of multiplex PCR, after which size selection and purification were carried out. The libraries were sequenced on an Illumina HiSeq2000 using paired-end 100 bp reads. Raw data were processed with SOAPnuke, discarding reads with adapters, uncalled bases, mean Phred below 15, or no exact constant-primer or identifier match. COPE v1.2.5 was used to merge high-quality paired reads, and clonotypes were defined as unique nucleotide sequences. MiTCR v1.1 was used to align clonotypes to the IMGT TRBV, TRBD and TRBJ reference segments. The analysis included only V-J combinations with a frequency above 0.0001, which together covered roughly 99% of the repertoires. A TCS score was defined as the ratio of F50 (clonal expansion) to E x V (chaos), with BLOSUM62-based TCRdist applied between CDR3 peptides within each V-J. Welch's t-statistics and random forest reduced roughly 540 V-J features to 10 to 15, which were used in a naive Bayes classifier (R e1071). No statistical method was used to fix the sample size in advance, and group allocation was not hidden from the investigators. The paper describes TCR Vbeta CDR3 sequencing of 135 peripheral blood samples, made up of 43 ophthalmopathy patients, roughly 80 hyperthyroidism patients and 17 progressor patients.

The specimen was peripheral blood mononuclear cells (PBMCs), collected at new diagnosis, from a patient treated with antithyroid drugs. The receptor's source is a woman aged 18 to 35 with Graves disease. Donor details come from another sample of the same person, matched by shared clones.

In nucleotide form, the sequence is TGTGCCAGCTCACCACCCGGACTAGCGGGAGTAATCCATGAGCAGTTCTTC. It specifies CASSPPGLAGVIHEQFF. The receptor chain draws on TRBV18 and TRBJ2-1, and 13 junction bases match TRBD2. The germline V gene yields KGHSH for CDR1 and LQKENI for CDR2. V is trimmed back by 0 bases and J by 8 bases, and the junction contains 7 bases that no gene match accounts for. There are 17 amino acids in the CDR3, from cysteine to phenylalanine inclusive. The sequence is cut down to CDR3 DNA, 51 bases in frame from base 1.